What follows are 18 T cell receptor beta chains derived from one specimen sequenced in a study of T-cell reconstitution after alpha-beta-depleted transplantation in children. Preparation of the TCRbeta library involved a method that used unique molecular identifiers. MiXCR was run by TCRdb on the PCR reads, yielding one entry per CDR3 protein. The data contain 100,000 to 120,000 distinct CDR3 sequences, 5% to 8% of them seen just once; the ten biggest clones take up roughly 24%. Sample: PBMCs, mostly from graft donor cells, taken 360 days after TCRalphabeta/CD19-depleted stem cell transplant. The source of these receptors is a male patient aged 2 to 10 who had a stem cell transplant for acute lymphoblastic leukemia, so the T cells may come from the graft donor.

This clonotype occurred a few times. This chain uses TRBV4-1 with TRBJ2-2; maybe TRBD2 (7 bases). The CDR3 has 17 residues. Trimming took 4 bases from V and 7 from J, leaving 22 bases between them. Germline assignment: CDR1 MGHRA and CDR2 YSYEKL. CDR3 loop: CASSLPGGTLQGGELFF. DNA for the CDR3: TGCGCCAGCAGCCTCCCCGGGGGGACGCTACAGGGCGGGGAGCTGTTTTTT.

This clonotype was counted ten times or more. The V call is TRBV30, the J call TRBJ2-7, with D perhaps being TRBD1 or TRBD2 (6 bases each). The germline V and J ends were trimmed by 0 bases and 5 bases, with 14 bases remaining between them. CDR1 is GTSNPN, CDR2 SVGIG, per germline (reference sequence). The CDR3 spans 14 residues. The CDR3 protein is CAWSVRGGHDEQYF. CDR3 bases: TGTGCCTGGAGTGTACGTGGGGGGCACGACGAGCAGTACTTC. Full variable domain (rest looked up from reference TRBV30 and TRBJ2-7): SQTIHQWPATLVQPVGSPLSLECTVEGTSNPNLYWYRQAAGRGLQLLFYSVGIGQISSEVPQNLSASRPQDRQFILSSKKLLLSDSGFYLCAWSVRGGHDEQYFGPGTRLTVT.

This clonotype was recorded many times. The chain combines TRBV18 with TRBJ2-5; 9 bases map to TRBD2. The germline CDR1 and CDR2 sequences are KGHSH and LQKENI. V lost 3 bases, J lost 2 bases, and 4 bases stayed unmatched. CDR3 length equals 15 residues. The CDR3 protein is CASSPGLARQETQYF. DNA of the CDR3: TGTGCCAGCTCACCGGGACTAGCCCGTCAAGAGACCCAGTACTTC.

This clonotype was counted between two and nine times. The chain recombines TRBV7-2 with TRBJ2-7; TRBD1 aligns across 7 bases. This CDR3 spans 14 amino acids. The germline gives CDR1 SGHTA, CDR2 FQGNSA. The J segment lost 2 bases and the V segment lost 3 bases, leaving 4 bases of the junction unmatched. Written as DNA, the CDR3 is TGTGCCAGCAGCTTTCGGACAGGTCCCTACGAGCAGTACTTC. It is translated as CASSFRTGPYEQYF.

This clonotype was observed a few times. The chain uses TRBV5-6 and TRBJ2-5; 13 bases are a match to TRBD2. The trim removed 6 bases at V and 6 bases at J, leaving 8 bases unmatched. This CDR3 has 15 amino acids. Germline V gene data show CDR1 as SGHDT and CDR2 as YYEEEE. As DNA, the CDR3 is TGTGCCAGCACCCTGACTAGCGGGGGGAGGAAGACCCAGTACTTC. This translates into CASTLTSGGRKTQYF.

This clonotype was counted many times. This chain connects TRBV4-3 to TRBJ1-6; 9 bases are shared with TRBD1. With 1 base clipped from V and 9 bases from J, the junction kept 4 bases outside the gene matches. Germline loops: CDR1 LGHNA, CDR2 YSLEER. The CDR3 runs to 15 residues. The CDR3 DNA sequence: TGCGCCAGCAGCCAAGCCGACAGGGGGAGTTCACCCCTCCACTTT. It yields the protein CASSQADRGSSPLHF.

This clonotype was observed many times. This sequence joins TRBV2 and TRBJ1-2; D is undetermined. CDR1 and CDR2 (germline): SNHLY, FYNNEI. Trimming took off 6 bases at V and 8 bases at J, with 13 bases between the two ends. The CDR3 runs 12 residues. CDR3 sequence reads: CASRGSVGGYTF. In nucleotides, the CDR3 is TGTGCCAGCAGGGGGAGTGTAGGCGGCTACACCTTC.

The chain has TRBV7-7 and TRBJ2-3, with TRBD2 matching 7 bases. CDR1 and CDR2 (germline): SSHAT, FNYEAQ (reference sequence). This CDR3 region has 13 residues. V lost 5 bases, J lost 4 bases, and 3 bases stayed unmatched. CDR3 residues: CASSTRGADTQYF. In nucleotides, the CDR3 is TGTGCCAGCAGCACACGGGGGGCAGATACGCAGTATTTT.

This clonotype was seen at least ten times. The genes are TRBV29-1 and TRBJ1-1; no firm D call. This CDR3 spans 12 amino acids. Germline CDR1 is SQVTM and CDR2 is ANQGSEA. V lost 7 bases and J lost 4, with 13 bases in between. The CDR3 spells CSAARVGTEAFF. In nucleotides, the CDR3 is TGCAGCGCTGCAAGGGTTGGCACTGAAGCTTTCTTT.

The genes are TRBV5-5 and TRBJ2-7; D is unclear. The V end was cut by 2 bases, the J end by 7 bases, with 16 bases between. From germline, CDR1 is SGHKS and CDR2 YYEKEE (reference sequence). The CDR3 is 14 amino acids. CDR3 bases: TGTGCCAGCAGCTTACCGGTAGGCCGCGAGGAGCAGTACTTC. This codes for CASSLPVGREEQYF.

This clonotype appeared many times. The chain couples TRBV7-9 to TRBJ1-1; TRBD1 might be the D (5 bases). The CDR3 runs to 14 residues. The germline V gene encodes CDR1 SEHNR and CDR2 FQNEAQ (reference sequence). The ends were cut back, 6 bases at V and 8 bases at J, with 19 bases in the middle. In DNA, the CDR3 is TGTGCCAGCAGTTCCTCAGGGAGAAGGGTGGAAGCTTTCTTT. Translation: CASSSSGRRVEAFF.

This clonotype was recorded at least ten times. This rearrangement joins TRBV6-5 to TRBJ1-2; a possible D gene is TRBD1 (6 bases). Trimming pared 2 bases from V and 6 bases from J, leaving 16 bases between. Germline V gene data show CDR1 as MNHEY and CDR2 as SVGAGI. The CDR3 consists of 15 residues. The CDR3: CASSYDYTGSDGYTF. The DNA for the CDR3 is TGTGCCAGCAGTTACGATTATACAGGGAGTGATGGCTACACCTTC.

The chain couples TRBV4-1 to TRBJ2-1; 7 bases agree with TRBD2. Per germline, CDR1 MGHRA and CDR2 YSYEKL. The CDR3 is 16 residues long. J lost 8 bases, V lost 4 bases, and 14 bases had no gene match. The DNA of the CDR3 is TGCGCCAGCAGCCTCCGGCGGGGGAGGGCCGTGGATGAGCAGTTCTTC. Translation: CASSLRRGRAVDEQFF.

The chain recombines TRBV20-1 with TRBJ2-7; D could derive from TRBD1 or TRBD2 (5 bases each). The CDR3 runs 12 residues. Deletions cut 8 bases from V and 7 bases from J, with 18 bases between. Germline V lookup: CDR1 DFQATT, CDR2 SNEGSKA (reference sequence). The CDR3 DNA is TGCAGTTTCTTACAAGGGACGTTGGAGCAGTACTTC. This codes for CSFLQGTLEQYF.

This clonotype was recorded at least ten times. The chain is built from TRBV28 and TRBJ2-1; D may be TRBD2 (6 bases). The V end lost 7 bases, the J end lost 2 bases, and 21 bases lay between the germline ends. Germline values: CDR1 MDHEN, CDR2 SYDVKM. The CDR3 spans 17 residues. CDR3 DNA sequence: TGTGCCAGCATCGGACTCAACGGGGGAACCCCCTACAATGAGCAGTTCTTC. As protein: CASIGLNGGTPYNEQFF.

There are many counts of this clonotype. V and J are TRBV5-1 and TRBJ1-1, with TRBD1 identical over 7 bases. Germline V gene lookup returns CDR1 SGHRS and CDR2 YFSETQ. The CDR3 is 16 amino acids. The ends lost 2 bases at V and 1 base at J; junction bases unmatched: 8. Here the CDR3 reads CASSFGTEWANTEAFF. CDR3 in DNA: TGCGCCAGCAGCTTCGGGACAGAGTGGGCGAACACTGAAGCTTTCTTT.

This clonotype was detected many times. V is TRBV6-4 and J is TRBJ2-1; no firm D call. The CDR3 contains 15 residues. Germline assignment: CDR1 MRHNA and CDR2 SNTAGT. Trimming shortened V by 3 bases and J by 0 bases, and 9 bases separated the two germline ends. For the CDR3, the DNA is TGTGCCAGCAGTGAGGTATTCAGCTCCTACAATGAGCAGTTCTTC. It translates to CASSEVFSSYNEQFF.

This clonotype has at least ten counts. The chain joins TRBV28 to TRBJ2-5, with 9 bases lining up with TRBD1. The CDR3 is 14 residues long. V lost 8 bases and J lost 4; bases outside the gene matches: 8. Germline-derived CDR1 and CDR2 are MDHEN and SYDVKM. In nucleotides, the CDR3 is TGTGCCAGCCGGATTGGGACAGGGCGAGAGACCCAGTACTTC. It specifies CASRIGTGRETQYF.